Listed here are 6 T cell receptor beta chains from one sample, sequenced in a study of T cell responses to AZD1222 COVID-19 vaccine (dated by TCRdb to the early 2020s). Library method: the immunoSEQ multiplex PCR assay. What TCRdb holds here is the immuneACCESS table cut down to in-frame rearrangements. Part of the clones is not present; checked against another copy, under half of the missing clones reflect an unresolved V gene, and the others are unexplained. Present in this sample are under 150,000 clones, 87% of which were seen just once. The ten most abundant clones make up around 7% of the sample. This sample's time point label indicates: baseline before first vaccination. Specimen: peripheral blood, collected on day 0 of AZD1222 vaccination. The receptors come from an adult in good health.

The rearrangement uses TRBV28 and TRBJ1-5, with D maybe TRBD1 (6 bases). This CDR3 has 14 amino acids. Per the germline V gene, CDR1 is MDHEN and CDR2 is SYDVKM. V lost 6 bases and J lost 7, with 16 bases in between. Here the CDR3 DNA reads TGTGCCAGCAGACTCCCGACAGGTATACAGCCCCAGCATTTT. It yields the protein CASRLPTGIQPQHF.

The CDR3 sequence is CASSALEGETQYF. CDR3 DNA: TGTGCCAGCTCTGCCCTGGAGGGGGAGACCCAGTACTTC. J is TRBJ2-5 and V is TRBV18; maybe TRBD2 (6 bases). Trimming pared 6 bases from V and 5 bases from J, leaving 13 bases between. CDR1 is KGHSH, CDR2 LQKENI, per germline. This CDR3 region has 13 residues.

The CDR3 coding sequence is TGTGCCAGCGCCCTCCGGGGGGAAAACATTCAGTACTTC. Amino acids: CASALRGENIQYF. This chain links TRBV11-3 with TRBJ2-4, with TRBD2 matching over 7 bases. Germline V gives CDR1 SGHNT, CDR2 YENEEA. The CDR3 length is 13 residues. V was clipped by 8 bases and J by 5 bases; unmatched bases: 6. The variable domain in full, completed from reference TRBV11-3 and TRBJ2-4, reads EAGVVQSPRYKIIEKKQPVAFWCNPISGHNTLYWYLQNLGQGPELLIRYENEEAVDDSQLPKDRFSAERLKGVDSTLKIQPAELGDSAVYLCASALRGENIQYFGAGTRLSVL.

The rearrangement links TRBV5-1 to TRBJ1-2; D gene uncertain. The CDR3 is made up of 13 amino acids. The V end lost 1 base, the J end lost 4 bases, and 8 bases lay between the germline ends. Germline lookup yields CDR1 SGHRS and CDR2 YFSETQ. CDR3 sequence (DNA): TGCGCCAGCAGCTTGCAAATCTCCTATGGCTACACCTTC. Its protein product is CASSLQISYGYTF.

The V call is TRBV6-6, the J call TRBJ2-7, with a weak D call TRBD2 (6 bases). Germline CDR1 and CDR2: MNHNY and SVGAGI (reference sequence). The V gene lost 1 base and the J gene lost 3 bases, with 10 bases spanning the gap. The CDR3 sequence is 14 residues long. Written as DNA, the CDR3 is TGTGCCAGCAGTTACTGGGTCGGGAGCTACGAGCAGTACTTC. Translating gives CASSYWVGSYEQYF.

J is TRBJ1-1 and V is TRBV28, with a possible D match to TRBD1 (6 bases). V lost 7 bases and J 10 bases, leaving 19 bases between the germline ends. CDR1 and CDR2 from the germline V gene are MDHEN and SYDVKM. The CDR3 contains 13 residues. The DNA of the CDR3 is TGTGCCAGCAACGTACAGGGCCTACAGGGAGCTTTCTTT. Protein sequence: CASNVQGLQGAFF.